The 7 T cell receptor beta chains below all came from one sample that was sequenced in a study of shared clonotypes between healthy human individuals. TCRdb keeps only in-frame clones here, not all; method: immunoSEQ multiplex PCR. The data show 2 million or so clones, 85% to 95% seen once. Sequencing was carried out using naive CD4+ T cells sorted from blood. Specified subset: CD45RA+ positively selected. The receptors here all came from a man between 18 and 29 years old in good health.

Concerning this clone: This CDR3 is also generated by other DNA sequences in the sample. The rearrangement joins TRBV19 to TRBJ2-7; TRBD1 agrees at 9 bases. The CDR3 contains 14 residues. CDR1 LNHDA and CDR2 SQIVND come from the germline V gene (reference sequence). Trimming at V came to 4 bases and at J to 3 bases, leaving 4 bases not matched to a gene. CDR3 coding DNA: TGTGCCAGTAGTACTGGACAGGGGAGCTACGAGCAGTACTTC. Protein product: CASSTGQGSYEQYF.

This CDR3 reads CASTTQGSSGNTIYF. CDR3 sequence (DNA): TGTGCCAGCACCACACAGGGGAGCTCTGGAAACACCATATATTTT. The V call is TRBV7-9, the J call TRBJ1-3; 7 bases line up with TRBD1. The CDR3 length is 15 residues. With V trimmed by 7 bases and J by 0 bases, 6 bases remained unmatched. The germline V gene encodes CDR1 SEHNR and CDR2 FQNEAQ (reference sequence).

The rearrangement joins TRBV28 to TRBJ1-6, with TRBD1 matching 7 bases. The CDR3 spans 15 residues. Germline assignment: CDR1 MDHEN and CDR2 SYDVKM. V gave up 6 bases and J gave up 7 bases; unmatched junction bases: 9. CDR3 bases: TGTGCCAGCAGGCTCCGGGACAGACCCAATTCACCCCTCCACTTT. Translation gives CASRLRDRPNSPLHF.

The rearrangement joins TRBV5-1 to TRBJ2-7; 7 nucleotides match TRBD1. In germline, CDR1 is SGHRS, CDR2 YFSETQ. The CDR3 totals 17 residues. V gave up 0 bases and J gave up 4 bases; unmatched junction bases: 13. The CDR3 region has the DNA TGCGCCAGCAGCTTGGCCGGGGCAGGGGGAGCGGTTTACGAGCAGTACTTC. Translated: CASSLAGAGGAVYEQYF.

The chain uses TRBV10-1 and TRBJ2-7; tentatively, D is TRBD2 (5 bases). The CDR3 has 12 amino acids. The V end lost 5 bases, the J end lost 6 bases, and 11 bases lay between the germline ends. Per germline, CDR1 WNHNN and CDR2 SYGVQD (reference sequence). The CDR3 loop reads CASSSVGGEQYF. CDR3 bases: TGCGCCAGCAGTAGCGTCGGAGGCGAGCAGTACTTC.

V usage is TRBV9 and J usage is TRBJ1-4; 7 nucleotides line up with TRBD1. This CDR3 spans 13 amino acids. The germline V gene encodes CDR1 SGDLS and CDR2 YYNGEE. V lost 0 bases, J lost 8 bases, and 1 base stayed unmatched. CDR3 amino acids: CASSVAQGEKLFF. CDR3 coding DNA: TGTGCCAGCAGCGTAGCACAGGGGGAAAAACTGTTTTTT.

This chain joins TRBV7-2 and TRBJ1-6; no clear D gene. This CDR3 contains 13 residues. Germline CDR1 reads SGHTA; CDR2 reads FQGNSA. Trimming cost V 3 bases and J 9 bases, with 9 bases left between them. CDR3 region: CASSFPQSSPLHF. The CDR3 nucleotides read TGTGCCAGCAGCTTCCCTCAGAGTTCACCCCTCCACTTT.